These 3 T cell receptor beta chains came from one sample sequenced in a study of CXCR3-negative and CXCR3-positive naive CD8 T cells. The method, 5' RACE with UMI labels, was used to prepare the TRB cDNA libraries. TCRdb re-called the 5' RACE reads, yielding one record per CDR3 amino acid sequence without DNA. This sample carries 30,000 to 40,000 distinct CDR3 sequences, with about 14% going to the ten biggest clones. The sequencing input was memory CD8+ T cells from blood. Receptor source: a human donor in good health. Some clones in this sample may be carry-over from other donors' samples.

J is TRBJ2-7 and V is TRBV4-2; TCRdb lists TRBD1, though no DNA is available to test this call. Germline V gene sequence: CDR1 LGHNA, CDR2 YNFKEQ. The CDR3 has 18 residues. Here the CDR3 reads CASSTSGGTGNPLDEQYF.

This sequence joins TRBV29-1 and TRBJ1-2; without DNA, the TCRdb call of TRBD1 cannot be checked. The CDR3 consists of 12 residues. Germline V lookup: CDR1 SQVTM, CDR2 ANQGSEA. This chain's CDR3 is CSVVGQSYGYTF.

The chain uses TRBV20-1 and TRBJ2-7; TCRdb calls TRBD1, which cannot be checked without DNA. The CDR3 is 13 residues long. CDR1 DFQATT and CDR2 SNEGSKA come from the germline V gene (reference sequence). This CDR3 reads CSARDLGGHEQYF.